The T cell receptor beta chain described here comes from a study of regulatory T cells in long-lasting Graves disease. Overall study findings and caveats: It was in persistent disease that TRBV28, TRBJ1-2 and TRBJ2-5 were favored. Small sample size may have lowered accuracy.

The CDR3 length is 17 residues. Germline lookup yields CDR1 MDHEN and CDR2 SYDVKM. For this clonotype: Its antigen is as yet unknown. At one end the junction does not follow the germline gene, possibly because of a read error.

Arm-PCR of CDR3 regions and iRepertoire HTBI primers were the basis on which TCR beta libraries were built. TCRdb fed the multiplex PCR reads into MiXCR, producing one record per CDR3 protein. The profile covers about 310,000 distinct CDR3 sequences, with approximately 20% appearing a single time and around three fifths taken by the ten largest. Time point noted: persistent/refractory GD, antithyroid drugs over 5 years with positive TRAb. Extracted RNA from PBMCs served as the source of the TCR library. V gene TRBV28 combines with J gene TRBJ2-5; D gene uncertain. The origin of this receptor is a female donor with Graves disease. Material: peripheral blood mononuclear cells (PBMCs), obtained when the disease was refractory, from a patient treated with antithyroid drugs. The CDR3 reads CASGLPDRTPIEETQYF. CDR3 sequence (DNA): TGTGCCAGCGGTTTACCGGACCGTACACCTATCGAAGAGACCCAGTACTTC. The full variable domain, completed using reference TRBV28 and TRBJ2-5, is DVKVTQSSRYLVKRTGEKVFLECVQDMDHENMFWYRQDPGLGLRLIYFSYDVKMKEKGDIPEGYSVSREKKERFSLILESASTNQTSMYLCASGLPDRTPIEETQYFGPGTRLLVL.